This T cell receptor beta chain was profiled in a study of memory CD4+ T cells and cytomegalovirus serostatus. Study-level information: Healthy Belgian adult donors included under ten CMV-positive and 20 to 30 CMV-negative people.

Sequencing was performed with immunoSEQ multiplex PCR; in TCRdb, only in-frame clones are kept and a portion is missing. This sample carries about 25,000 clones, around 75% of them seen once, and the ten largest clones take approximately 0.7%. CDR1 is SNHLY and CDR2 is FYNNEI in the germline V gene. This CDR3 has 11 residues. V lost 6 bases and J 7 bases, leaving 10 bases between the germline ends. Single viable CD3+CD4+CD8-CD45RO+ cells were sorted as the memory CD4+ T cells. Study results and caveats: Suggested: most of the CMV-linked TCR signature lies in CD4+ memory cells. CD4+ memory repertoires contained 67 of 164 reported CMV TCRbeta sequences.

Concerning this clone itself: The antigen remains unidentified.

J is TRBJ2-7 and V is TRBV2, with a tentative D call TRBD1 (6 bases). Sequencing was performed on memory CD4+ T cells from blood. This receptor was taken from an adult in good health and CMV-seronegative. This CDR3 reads CASRGTSEQYF. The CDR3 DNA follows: TGTGCCAGCAGGGGGACATCGGAGCAGTACTTC.